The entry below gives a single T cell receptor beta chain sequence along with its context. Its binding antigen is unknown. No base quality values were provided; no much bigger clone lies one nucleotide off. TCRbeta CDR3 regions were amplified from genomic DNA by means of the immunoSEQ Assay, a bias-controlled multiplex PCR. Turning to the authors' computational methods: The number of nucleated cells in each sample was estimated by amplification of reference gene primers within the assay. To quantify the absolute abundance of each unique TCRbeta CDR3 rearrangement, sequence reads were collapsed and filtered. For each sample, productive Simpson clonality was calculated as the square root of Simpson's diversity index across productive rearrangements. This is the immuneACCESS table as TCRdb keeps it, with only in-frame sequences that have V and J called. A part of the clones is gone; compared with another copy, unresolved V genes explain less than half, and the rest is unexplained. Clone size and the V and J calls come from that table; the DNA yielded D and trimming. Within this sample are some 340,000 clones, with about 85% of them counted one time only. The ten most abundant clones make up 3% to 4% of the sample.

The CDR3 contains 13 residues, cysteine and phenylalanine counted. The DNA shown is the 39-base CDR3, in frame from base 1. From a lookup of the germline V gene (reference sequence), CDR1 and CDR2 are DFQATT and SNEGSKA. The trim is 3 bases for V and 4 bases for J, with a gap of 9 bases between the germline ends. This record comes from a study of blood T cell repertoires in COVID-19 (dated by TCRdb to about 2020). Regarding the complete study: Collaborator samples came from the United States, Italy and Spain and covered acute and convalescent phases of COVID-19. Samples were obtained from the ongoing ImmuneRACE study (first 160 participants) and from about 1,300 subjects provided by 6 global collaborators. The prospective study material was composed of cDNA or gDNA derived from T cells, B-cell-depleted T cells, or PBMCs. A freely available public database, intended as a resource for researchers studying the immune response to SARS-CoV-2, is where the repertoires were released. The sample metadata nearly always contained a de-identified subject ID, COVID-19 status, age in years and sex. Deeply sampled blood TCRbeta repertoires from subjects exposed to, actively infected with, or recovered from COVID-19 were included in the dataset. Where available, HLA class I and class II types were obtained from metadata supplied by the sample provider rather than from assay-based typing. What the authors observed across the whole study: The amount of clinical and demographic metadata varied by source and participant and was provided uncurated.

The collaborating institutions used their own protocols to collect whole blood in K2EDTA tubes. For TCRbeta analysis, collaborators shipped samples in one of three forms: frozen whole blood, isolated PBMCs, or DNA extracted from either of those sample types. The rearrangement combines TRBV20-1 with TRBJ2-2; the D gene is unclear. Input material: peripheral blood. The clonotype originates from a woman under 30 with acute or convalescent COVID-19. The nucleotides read TGCAGTGCTAGTTCCGAGTTCACCGGGGAGCTGTTTTTT. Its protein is CSASSEFTGELFF.